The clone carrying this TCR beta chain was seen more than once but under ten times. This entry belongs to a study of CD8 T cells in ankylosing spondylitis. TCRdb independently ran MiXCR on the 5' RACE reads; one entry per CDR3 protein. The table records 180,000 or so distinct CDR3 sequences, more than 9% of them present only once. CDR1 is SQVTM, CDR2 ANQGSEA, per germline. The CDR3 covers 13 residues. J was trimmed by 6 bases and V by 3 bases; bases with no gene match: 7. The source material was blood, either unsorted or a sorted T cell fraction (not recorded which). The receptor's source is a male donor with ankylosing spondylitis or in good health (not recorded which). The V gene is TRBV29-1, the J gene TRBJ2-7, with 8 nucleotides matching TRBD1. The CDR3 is CSVDGQGLTEQYF. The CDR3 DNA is TGCAGCGTTGATGGACAGGGTCTCACCGAGCAGTACTTC.